Below, 26 T cell receptor beta chains from the same sample are listed, as sequenced in a study of blood T cell repertoires in COVID-19. Method: immunoSEQ multiplex PCR; TCRdb's copy keeps in-frame clones and lacks some. The sample consists of fewer than 60,000 clones, 85% of them appearing once. Input material: peripheral blood. The receptors derive from a man in his sixties with acute or convalescent COVID-19.

This clone was detected once. The chain recombines TRBV7-2 with TRBJ2-7; TRBD2 might be the D (5 bases). Germline CDR1 reads SGHTA; CDR2 reads FQGNSA. Deletions cut 5 bases from V and 4 bases from J, with 12 bases between. The CDR3 covers 13 residues. The CDR3 DNA sequence: TGTGCCAGCAGCCCTAGGAGGAAGTACGAGCAGTACTTC. Amino acids: CASSPRRKYEQYF.

The chain is built from TRBV6-5 and TRBJ2-5; 7 positions match TRBD2. The length of the CDR3 is 15 residues. V lost 2 bases to trimming and J lost 4 bases; unmatched junction nucleotides: 7. Germline CDR1 is MNHEY and CDR2 is SVGAGI. The CDR3 protein is CASSYRLGGGETQYF. The DNA of the CDR3 is TGTGCCAGCAGTTACCGGCTAGGCGGGGGAGAGACCCAGTACTTC.

This chain uses TRBV5-1 with TRBJ2-1; D not certain. The CDR3 has 13 residues. Trimming removed 1 base at V and 6 bases at J, with 8 bases between. Germline V gene sequence: CDR1 SGHRS, CDR2 YFSETQ. Here the CDR3 reads CASSLLTRNEQFF. DNA for the CDR3: TGCGCCAGCAGCTTGTTAACTCGCAATGAGCAGTTCTTC.

This chain links TRBV3-1 (or the pseudogene TRBV3-2) with TRBJ2-1, with 7 bases matching TRBD2. Trimming cost V 1 base and J 1 base; bases outside gene matches: 1. This CDR3 is 15 amino acids long. The germline V gene encodes CDR1 LGHDT and CDR2 YNNKEL (reference sequence). The CDR3 spells CASSQGEGSYNEQFF. The CDR3 DNA reads as TGTGCCAGCAGCCAAGGGGAGGGGTCCTACAATGAGCAGTTCTTC.

The chain recombines TRBV28 with TRBJ1-2, with TRBD1 matching 7 bases. The CDR3 runs 15 residues. With 9 bases clipped from V and 5 bases from J, the junction kept 15 bases outside the gene matches. From germline, CDR1 is MDHEN and CDR2 SYDVKM. The CDR3: CASRQGVGQSYGYTF. CDR3 sequence (DNA): TGTGCCAGTCGACAGGGAGTCGGCCAATCTTATGGCTACACCTTC.

This sequence joins TRBV19 and TRBJ2-3; 13 bases align to TRBD2. CDR3 length: 17 residues. CDR1 LNHDA and CDR2 SQIVND come from the germline V gene (reference sequence). V dropped 4 bases and J dropped 2; count of bases not matched to a gene: 6. The CDR3: CASSRPTSGRTTDTQYF. The CDR3 nucleotides are TGTGCCAGTAGTAGACCGACTAGCGGGAGGACCACAGATACGCAGTATTTT.

The chain combines TRBV5-4 with TRBJ1-1; the D gene is possibly TRBD1 (5 bases). V was clipped by 2 bases and J by 4 bases, with 12 bases between them. The CDR3 is 14 amino acids. The germline V gene has CDR1 SGHNT and CDR2 YYREEE (reference sequence). CDR3 nucleotide sequence: TGTGCCAGCAGCTTCCAGCCCCAGGGCACTGAAGCTTTCTTT. Translated, it gives CASSFQPQGTEAFF.

The chain has TRBV27 and TRBJ2-3; tentatively, D is TRBD2 (5 bases). The CDR3 contains 16 residues. V shed 2 bases and J shed 6 bases, with 18 bases lying between them. Germline V gives CDR1 MNHEY, CDR2 SMNVEV (reference sequence). The CDR3 sequence: CASSLRQARGGDTQYF. The CDR3 region has the DNA TGTGCCAGCAGTTTAAGGCAGGCTAGAGGCGGGGATACGCAGTATTTT.

The rearrangement joins TRBV20-1 to TRBJ2-7; 7 bases agree with TRBD2. CDR3 size: 16 residues. Germline V gene sequence: CDR1 DFQATT, CDR2 SNEGSKA (reference sequence). The V segment lost 3 bases and the J segment 1 base; nucleotides outside the gene matches: 12. The CDR3 is CSASQGLASGSYEQYF. The CDR3 DNA sequence: TGCAGTGCTAGTCAAGGTTTGGCTAGCGGTTCCTACGAGCAGTACTTC.

The chain is built from TRBV5-1 and TRBJ2-1; 12 bases are shared with TRBD2. V lost 0 bases and J lost 4; bases outside the gene matches: 2. Looked up from germline, CDR1 is SGHRS and CDR2 is YFSETQ. The CDR3 has 16 amino acids. The CDR3 protein is CASSLETSGGYNEQFF. CDR3 nucleotides: TGCGCCAGCAGCTTGGAGACTAGCGGGGGATACAATGAGCAGTTCTTC.

CDR3 in DNA: TGCGCCAGCAGCTACACACAGGGGACCAACTATGGCTACACCTTC. It translates to CASSYTQGTNYGYTF. The genes are TRBV5-1 and TRBJ1-2; 7 bases map to TRBD1. CDR1 and CDR2 from the germline V gene are SGHRS and YFSETQ. This CDR3 has 15 amino acids. V gave up 3 bases and J gave up 2 bases; unmatched junction bases: 7.

The J gene is TRBJ1-1, the V gene TRBV18, with D unresolved. Trimming took 3 bases from V and 6 from J, leaving 5 bases between them. CDR1 is KGHSH, CDR2 LQKENI, per germline. The length of the CDR3 is 11 residues. The CDR3 coding sequence is TGTGCCAGCTCACCCGTCGCTGAAGCTTTCTTT. Its protein product is CASSPVAEAFF.

The rearrangement links TRBV19 to TRBJ2-3; 10 nucleotides match TRBD2. J was trimmed by 0 bases and V by 6 bases; bases with no gene match: 6. The CDR3 covers 16 residues. Germline V gene lookup returns CDR1 LNHDA and CDR2 SQIVND (reference sequence). The CDR3, as DNA: TGTGCCAGTAGGGAGGGGACTAGCGTAAGCACAGATACGCAGTATTTT. As protein: CASREGTSVSTDTQYF.

The rearrangement joins TRBV6-2 or TRBV6-3 to TRBJ1-4, with 8 bases that match TRBD1. V was pared by 1 base and J by 8 bases, with 18 bases of the junction left unmatched. From germline, CDR1 is MNHEY and CDR2 SVGEGT. This CDR3 has 19 amino acids. Written as DNA, the CDR3 is TGTGCCAGCAGTTACTTCGTCGGACCATCAGACAGGGGTGGAGAAAAACTGTTTTTT. Translated, it gives CASSYFVGPSDRGGEKLFF.

V usage is TRBV28 and J usage is TRBJ2-1; TRBD2 aligns across 10 bases. Losses at the gene ends were 5 bases for V and 4 bases for J; bases not matched to a gene: 5. The length of the CDR3 is 15 residues. Germline CDR1 is MDHEN and CDR2 is SYDVKM. CDR3 bases: TGTGCCAGCAGTACCGGACTAGCGGAATACAATGAGCAGTTCTTC. It is translated as CASSTGLAEYNEQFF.

This clone was seen just once. V and J are TRBV10-3 and TRBJ2-7; a possible D gene is TRBD2 (6 bases). Germline V CDR1 and CDR2: ENHRY, SYGVKD. V was pared by 0 bases and J by 6 bases, with 6 bases between. CDR3 length: 12 residues. CDR3 DNA: TGTGCCATCAGTGAGTCGGGGGGCGAGCAGTACTTC. This translates into CAISESGGEQYF.

V and J are TRBV5-1 and TRBJ1-5; TRBD1 might be the D (5 bases). V gave up 0 bases and J gave up 8 bases, with 12 bases separating them. This CDR3 spans 14 amino acids. Germline V gene lookup returns CDR1 SGHRS and CDR2 YFSETQ. CDR3 sequence reads: CASSLEPGLEPQHF. CDR3 sequence (DNA): TGCGCCAGCAGCTTGGAGCCAGGGCTAGAGCCCCAGCATTTT.

The chain joins TRBV5-1 to TRBJ2-7, with 9 bases identical to TRBD2. The trim removed 0 bases at V and 10 bases at J, leaving 8 bases unmatched. Germline-derived CDR1 and CDR2 are SGHRS and YFSETQ. This CDR3 has 14 residues. The CDR3 nucleotides are TGCGCCAGCAGCTTGGGCCTAGCGGGAACCGAACAGTACTTC. Amino acids: CASSLGLAGTEQYF.

The chain is built from TRBV4-2 and TRBJ2-3, with TRBD2 matching over 16 bases. The CDR3 has 19 amino acids. After removal of 2 bases from V and 2 bases from J, the junction contained 7 bases not matched to a gene. Germline CDR1 is LGHNA and CDR2 is YNFKEQ. The CDR3 sequence: CASSQSPGLAGGNTDTQYF. The CDR3, as DNA: TGTGCCAGCAGCCAATCTCCGGGACTAGCGGGAGGGAACACAGATACGCAGTATTTT.

The chain carries TRBV7-8 and TRBJ2-2; a possible D gene is TRBD2 (6 bases). Germline V CDR1 and CDR2: SGHVS, FQNEAQ. The V gene lost 6 bases and the J gene lost 1 base, with 12 bases spanning the gap. The CDR3 spans 15 residues. This CDR3 reads CASRGGTLNTGELFF. For the CDR3, the DNA is TGTGCCAGCAGGGGTGGGACTCTGAACACCGGGGAGCTGTTTTTT.

DNA for the CDR3: TGTGCCAGCAGCTTCGGGACAGTCAGCCACGAGCAGTACTTC. Translation gives CASSFGTVSHEQYF. The chain recombines TRBV5-6 with TRBJ2-7, with TRBD1 matching 7 bases. This CDR3 has 14 residues. Trimming at V came to 2 bases and at J to 5 bases, leaving 7 bases not matched to a gene. The V gene's germline CDR1 is SGHDT and CDR2 YYEEEE.

The chain combines TRBV4-2 with TRBJ2-5, with a possible D match to TRBD2 (6 bases). V gave up 2 bases and J gave up 0 bases, with 22 bases separating them. Germline V CDR1 and CDR2: LGHNA, YNFKEQ. The CDR3 runs to 19 residues. The CDR3: CASSQSPTGSAKYQETQYF. The CDR3 DNA sequence: TGTGCCAGCAGCCAATCGCCGACCGGGAGCGCTAAGTACCAAGAGACCCAGTACTTC.

V and J are TRBV10-3 and TRBJ2-5; D is ambiguous. Germline V gene lookup returns CDR1 ENHRY and CDR2 SYGVKD. The ends were cut back, 0 bases at V and 0 bases at J, with 5 bases in the middle. There are 14 residues in the CDR3. CDR3 in DNA: TGTGCCATCAGTGAGTCCCGGGACCAAGAGACCCAGTACTTC. It is translated as CAISESRDQETQYF.

This clone was seen only once. The V and J genes are TRBV3-1 (or the pseudogene TRBV3-2) and TRBJ2-3; 7 bases agree with TRBD2. Trimming took 3 bases from V and 1 from J; bases not matched to a gene: 10. CDR1 is LGHDT, CDR2 YNNKEL, per germline (reference sequence). This CDR3 spans 17 amino acids. Here the CDR3 reads CASSQGRVWRRTDTQYF. Here the CDR3 DNA reads TGTGCCAGCAGCCAGGGGAGGGTATGGAGGCGCACAGATACGCAGTATTTT.

This clone was observed a single time. V gene TRBV7-6 combines with J gene TRBJ2-1; the match to TRBD2 covers 11 bases. Looked up from germline, CDR1 is SGHVS and CDR2 is FNYEAQ. The CDR3 has 14 amino acids. The V gene end was trimmed by 4 bases and the J gene end by 7 bases; junction bases not matched to a gene: 3. The DNA for the CDR3 is TGTGCCAGCAGCTCGCCTAGCGGGGGGAATGAGCAGTTCTTC. It codes for CASSSPSGGNEQFF.

This clone was seen only a few times. This sequence joins TRBV11-2 and TRBJ1-3; 10 nucleotides agree with TRBD1. CDR1 is SGHAT, CDR2 FQNNGV, per germline. The CDR3 runs to 17 residues. V lost 0 bases, J lost 4 bases, and 6 bases stayed unmatched. The CDR3 coding sequence is TGTGCCAGCAGCTTAGATATACGACAGGGGGCCGGAAACACCATATATTTT. Translation gives CASSLDIRQGAGNTIYF.